The 18 T cell receptor beta chains given below trace back to one sample, sequenced in a study of prognosis after radiotherapy for stage I lung cancer. The authors amplified TCR beta CDR3 from genomic DNA using two-round multiplex PCR. Specific primers for each TRBV and TRBJ gene were what first-round PCR used. TCRdb independently ran MiXCR on the multiplex PCR reads; one entry per CDR3 protein. This table holds 31,000 or so distinct CDR3 sequences, 35% to 45% found once. This material consisted of PBMCs, taken before or after stereotactic body radiation therapy (not recorded which). Receptor source: a donor over 45 with non-small cell lung cancer.

This clonotype was observed at least ten times. The chain combines TRBV24-1 with TRBJ2-3; the match to TRBD1 covers 12 bases. Trimming cost V 0 bases and J 5 bases; bases outside gene matches: 5. Germline assignment: CDR1 KGHDR and CDR2 SFDVKD. CDR3 length: 17 residues. As DNA, the CDR3 is TGTGCCACCAGTGATTTGGGGGACAGGGGGCATATAGATACGCAGTATTTT. Translation gives CATSDLGDRGHIDTQYF.

V is TRBV20-1 and J is TRBJ1-2; 10 nucleotides match TRBD1. The CDR3 runs to 15 residues. The J segment lost 8 bases and the V segment lost 3 bases, leaving 12 bases of the junction unmatched. Germline assignment: CDR1 DFQATT and CDR2 SNEGSKA (reference sequence). The CDR3 reads CSASLVGQGEGGYTF. The CDR3 coding sequence is TGCAGTGCTAGTTTGGTAGGACAGGGGGAGGGAGGCTACACCTTC.

This chain links TRBV12-3 or TRBV12-4 with TRBJ2-5; unclear D gene. Trimming removed 5 bases from V and 8 bases from J, with 18 bases in between. CDR3 size: 14 residues. The CDR3 reads CASSPPVTIDTQYF. CDR3 nucleotide sequence: TGTGCCAGCAGTCCACCCGTGACAATTGATACCCAGTACTTC.

With respect to this clonotype: A clone one base away is much larger, so this may be a read error. This chain connects TRBV9 to TRBJ2-3, with 7 bases lining up with TRBD1. V lost 5 bases to trimming and J lost 4 bases; unmatched junction nucleotides: 10. CDR1 SGDLS and CDR2 YYNGEE come from the germline V gene. CDR3 length equals 15 residues. CDR3 coding DNA: TGTGCCAGCAGAATCCGGGACAGACATTCAGATACGCAGTATTTT. Translating gives CASRIRDRHSDTQYF.

This clonotype occurred many times. The chain is built from TRBV19 and TRBJ2-3; possibly TRBD1 for D (5 bases). The germline CDR1 and CDR2 sequences are LNHDA and SQIVND (reference sequence). There are 15 residues in the CDR3. Trimming removed 3 bases from V and 1 base from J, with 11 bases in between. The CDR3 bases are TGTGCCAGTAGTATCTCAGGGCGACGCACAGATACGCAGTATTTT. Amino acid sequence: CASSISGRRTDTQYF.

The table lists this clonotype with a few counts. This chain uses TRBV6-4 with TRBJ2-2; possible D gene TRBD2, 5 bases. This CDR3 is built from 14 residues. Trimming took 8 bases from V and 5 from J, leaving 15 bases between them. From germline, CDR1 is MRHNA and CDR2 SNTAGT. CDR3 bases: TGTGCCAGCGGGAGTACACCCGGGACCGGGGAGCTGTTTTTT. Amino acid sequence: CASGSTPGTGELFF.

This clonotype ranks as medium-sized. The chain employs TRBV12-3 or TRBV12-4 and TRBJ2-7; the D is unclear. Trimming took off 3 bases at V and 6 bases at J, with 12 bases between the two ends. The CDR3 runs to 13 residues. DNA for the CDR3: TGTGCCAGCAGTTTTGGTCAGTTCTCCGAGCAGTACTTC. It is translated as CASSFGQFSEQYF.

This chain joins TRBV6-1 and TRBJ1-2; D gene unclear. The V end lost 7 bases, the J end lost 4 bases, and 10 bases lay between the germline ends. The CDR3 has 12 residues. Germline V gives CDR1 MNHNS, CDR2 SASEGT. The CDR3 region has the DNA TGTGCCAGCATTGCGGGCGGCTATGGCTACACCTTC. This sequence encodes CASIAGGYGYTF.

This clonotype occurred many times. V usage is TRBV15 and J usage is TRBJ2-3, with 7 bases identical to TRBD2. J lost 4 bases, V lost 0 bases, and 10 bases had no gene match. Germline CDR1 LNHNV, CDR2 YYDKDF (reference sequence). CDR3 length: 17 amino acids. The CDR3 is CATSRDRLAVSPDTQYF. The CDR3 nucleotides are TGTGCCACCAGCAGAGATCGGCTAGCGGTCTCCCCAGATACGCAGTATTTT.

For this clonotype: Without the conserved terminal phenylalanine or tryptophan, this CDR3 likely stems from a read error. The rearrangement joins TRBV28 to TRBJ2-7; 7 nucleotides agree with TRBD2. The junction had 13 bases not matched to a gene; V was cut back by 1 base and J by 10 bases. CDR1 and CDR2 (germline): MDHEN, SYDVKM. The CDR3 is 15 amino acids. CDR3 in amino acids: CASSLSAAGAGDQYL. Written as DNA, the CDR3 is TGTGCCAGCAGTTTATCAGCAGCGGGCGCGGGGGATCAGTACCTC.

This rearrangement joins TRBV28 to TRBJ1-6; D perhaps matches TRBD1 (6 bases). CDR3 length: 15 amino acids. Trimming cost V 5 bases and J 17 bases, with 25 bases left between them. Germline lookup yields CDR1 MDHEN and CDR2 SYDVKM. The CDR3 DNA reads as TGTGCCAGCAGTCCCTTGGGACAAACAGCTAGGGCCATCCACTTT. It encodes CASSPLGQTARAIHF.

V is TRBV19 and J is TRBJ1-5; D perhaps matches TRBD1 (6 bases). Trimming left V 5 bases short and J 2 bases short, with 7 bases between. Germline CDR1 LNHDA, CDR2 SQIVND (reference sequence). The CDR3 is made up of 13 amino acids. CDR3 in DNA: TGTGCCAGTAGTTCAGGGGGCAATCAGCCCCAGCATTTT. Amino acid sequence: CASSSGGNQPQHF.

This clonotype has at least ten counts. J is TRBJ2-5 and V is TRBV9; D is unclear. The ends were cut back, 0 bases at V and 2 bases at J, with 5 bases in the middle. Germline CDR1 and CDR2: SGDLS and YYNGEE. This CDR3 is 13 amino acids long. The CDR3, as DNA: TGTGCCAGCAGCGTAGGGCAGCAAGAGACCCAGTACTTC. It is translated as CASSVGQQETQYF.

In this sample, this clonotype turned up many times. This sequence joins TRBV6-1 and TRBJ1-6; 7 bases agree with TRBD1. The CDR3 has 14 amino acids. CDR1 and CDR2 from the germline V gene are MNHNS and SASEGT. V lost 1 base to trimming and J lost 8 bases; unmatched junction nucleotides: 2. The CDR3, as DNA: TGTGCCAGCAGTGAAGGAGGGGGCGATTCACCCCTCCACTTT. Translated: CASSEGGGDSPLHF.

To note about this clonotype: A far larger clone is one base from this, pointing to a likely read error. This rearrangement joins TRBV6-1 to TRBJ1-1; D is perhaps TRBD1 (6 bases). Germline V lookup: CDR1 MNHNS, CDR2 SASEGT. This CDR3 region has 16 residues. V was cut by 7 bases and J by 5 bases, with 23 bases left in between. The DNA for the CDR3 is TGTGCCAGCATTTCGCCCTTTGGGGGGCGGAAGACTGAAGCTTTCTTT. It encodes CASISPFGGRKTEAFF.

CDR3 protein: CAWSADMIFNEKLFF. The CDR3 coding sequence is TGTGCCTGGAGCGCCGACATGATTTTTAATGAAAAACTGTTTTTT. The V gene is TRBV30, the J gene TRBJ1-4; no reliable D call. The germline V gene encodes CDR1 GTSNPN and CDR2 SVGIG (reference sequence). The CDR3 covers 15 residues. V lost 3 bases to trimming and J lost 4 bases, with 15 bases between them.

This chain links TRBV6-2 or TRBV6-3 with TRBJ1-3; D perhaps matches TRBD1 (5 bases). Germline V lookup: CDR1 MNHEY, CDR2 SVGEGT. The CDR3 is 15 amino acids. The V gene lost 4 bases and the J gene lost 0 bases, with 10 bases spanning the gap. The CDR3 coding sequence is TGTGCCAGCAGTTCGGACACGGGCTCTGGAAACACCATATATTTT. This sequence encodes CASSSDTGSGNTIYF.

Turning to this clonotype: A single base separates this from a much larger clone, so it may be a read error. J is TRBJ2-3 and V is TRBV5-5, with D possibly matching TRBD2 (7 bases). The germline gives CDR1 SGHKS, CDR2 YYEKEE (reference sequence). Trimming cost V 3 bases and J 1 base, with 15 bases left between them. The CDR3 has 16 residues. The CDR3: CASSSQGGGGTDTQYF. Here the CDR3 DNA reads TGTGCCAGCAGCTCGCAAGGGGGAGGGGGCACAGATACGCAGTATTTT.